One and the same sample provided the 31 T cell receptor beta chains below, sequenced in a study of OX40 agonist ivuxolimab in advanced cancers. Assay used: immunoSEQ multiplex PCR; TCRdb lists only in-frame clones, some missing. The sample includes 66,000 or so clones, 70% to 80% of them seen just once. The material was CD4+ or CD8+ T cells sorted from blood, obtained in a trial of the OX40 agonist ivuxolimab. These receptors were collected from an adult with an advanced solid tumor such as melanoma, head and neck, liver or kidney cancer.

The chain is built from TRBV27 and TRBJ2-7, with 7 bases aligning to TRBD1. V shed 10 bases and J 5 bases; nucleotides not matched to a gene: 11. The germline V gene encodes CDR1 MNHEY and CDR2 SMNVEV (reference sequence). This CDR3 is 13 amino acids long. The CDR3, as DNA: TGTGCCAACCCGGAAACAGGGGTCCACGAGCAGTACTTC. It specifies CANPETGVHEQYF.

Note on this clone: Other DNA sequences in the sample encode the same CDR3. The chain joins TRBV4-2 to TRBJ1-1; D remains ambiguous. V shed 1 base and J shed 1 base, with 10 bases lying between them. This CDR3 comprises 15 residues. CDR1 and CDR2 (germline): LGHNA, YNFKEQ. The CDR3 reads CASSQGHRENTEAFF. CDR3 nucleotides: TGTGCCAGCAGCCAAGGTCACAGAGAGAACACTGAAGCTTTCTTT.

J is TRBJ2-5 and V is TRBV5-1; the D is unclear. CDR3 length: 11 residues. The germline V and J ends were trimmed by 4 bases and 2 bases, with 3 bases remaining between them. Germline assignment: CDR1 SGHRS and CDR2 YFSETQ. The CDR3 is CASSTQETQYF. The CDR3 nucleotides are TGCGCCAGCAGCACACAAGAGACCCAGTACTTC.

The chain is built from TRBV19 and TRBJ2-3; 9 nucleotides match TRBD2. Germline CDR1 is LNHDA and CDR2 is SQIVND (reference sequence). Unmatched junction bases numbered 21, after V lost 5 bases and J lost 6 bases. CDR3 length: 19 residues. Here the CDR3 DNA reads TGTGCCAGTAGTTTAACCTCCCCTAGTTCTAGCGGGGTAACGGATACGCAGTATTTT. Protein product: CASSLTSPSSSGVTDTQYF.

This sequence joins TRBV6-1 and TRBJ1-5; D gene unclear. Trimming took 7 bases from V and 4 from J, leaving 11 bases between them. CDR3 size: 13 residues. From germline, CDR1 is MNHNS and CDR2 SASEGT. This CDR3 reads CASTSRPNQPQHF. In nucleotides, the CDR3 is TGTGCCAGCACGAGCAGGCCAAATCAGCCCCAGCATTTT.

The chain uses TRBV30 and TRBJ2-2; D is uncertain. This CDR3 is 15 amino acids long. Looked up from germline, CDR1 is GTSNPN and CDR2 is SVGIG (reference sequence). CDR3 nucleotides: TGTGCTTTGGCCCCCCAGGCGTCGAACACCGGGGAGCTGTTTTTT. Encoded protein: CALAPQASNTGELFF.

This clone was detected only a few times. The V gene is TRBV6-5, the J gene TRBJ2-2; TRBD1 matches at 8 bases. This CDR3 is 15 amino acids long. Losses at the gene ends were 7 bases for V and 0 bases for J; bases not matched to a gene: 4. The V gene's germline CDR1 is MNHEY and CDR2 SVGAGI. Here the CDR3 DNA reads TGTGCCAGCAATCCGGGACAGGCGAACACCGGGGAGCTGTTTTTT. This codes for CASNPGQANTGELFF.

CDR3 loop: CASSYGDSPETSPLHF. CDR3 nucleotides: TGCGCCAGCAGCTATGGGGACAGCCCTGAGACGTCACCCCTCCACTTT. This sequence joins TRBV5-1 and TRBJ1-6, with 7 bases fitting TRBD1. V shed 3 bases and J 10 bases; nucleotides not matched to a gene: 13. This CDR3 region has 16 residues. The V gene's germline CDR1 is SGHRS and CDR2 YFSETQ.

In this sample, this clone turned up a few times. The V call is TRBV30, the J call TRBJ1-2; D is unclear. This CDR3 has 13 amino acids. Trimming shortened V by 3 bases and J by 4 bases, and 12 bases separated the two germline ends. The germline V gene has CDR1 GTSNPN and CDR2 SVGIG (reference sequence). The CDR3 spells CAWSRAPSYGYTF. The DNA for the CDR3 is TGTGCCTGGAGCCGGGCCCCATCCTATGGCTACACCTTC.

V usage is TRBV18 and J usage is TRBJ1-4, with TRBD1 matching over 7 bases. CDR3 length equals 16 residues. Germline V gene sequence: CDR1 KGHSH, CDR2 LQKENI. V lost 3 bases to trimming and J lost 0 bases; unmatched junction nucleotides: 4. The CDR3 region has the DNA TGTGCCAGCTCACCCGGGGACAGCTCAACTAATGAAAAACTGTTTTTT. Protein sequence: CASSPGDSSTNEKLFF.

The genes are TRBV19 and TRBJ1-2; 8 bases map to TRBD1. The CDR3 totals 12 residues. Germline CDR1 and CDR2: LNHDA and SQIVND (reference sequence). With 9 bases clipped from V and 5 bases from J, the junction kept 5 bases outside the gene matches. The CDR3 sequence is CASRQGSYGYTF. The DNA for the CDR3 is TGTGCCAGCCGACAGGGGAGTTATGGCTACACCTTC.

CDR3 in DNA: TGTGCCAGCGCCGGGTCAGATACGCAGTATTTT. Encoded protein: CASAGSDTQYF. The chain uses TRBV2 and TRBJ2-3; D gene unclear. The V and J ends lost 8 bases and 4 bases respectively, with 7 bases between them. Germline V CDR1 and CDR2: SNHLY, FYNNEI. The CDR3 extends over 11 amino acids.

The V call is TRBV7-9, the J call TRBJ2-7, with TRBD1 matching 9 bases. Per germline, CDR1 SEHNR and CDR2 FQNEAQ (reference sequence). Trimming cost V 5 bases and J 5 bases; bases outside gene matches: 7. The CDR3 length is 14 residues. CDR3 nucleotides: TGTGCCAGCAGCCAAGGGACAGGGAAAAACGAGCAGTACTTC. Translation gives CASSQGTGKNEQYF.

This chain joins TRBV10-3 and TRBJ1-6, with D uncertain. CDR3 length equals 13 residues. CDR1 is ENHRY, CDR2 SYGVKD, per germline. Trimming removed 7 bases at V and 5 bases at J, with 9 bases between. The CDR3: CAITYGHNSPLHF. Here the CDR3 DNA reads TGTGCCATCACGTACGGACATAATTCACCCCTCCACTTT.

This clone qualifies as medium-sized. The rearrangement links TRBV5-6 to TRBJ1-1; D might be TRBD1 (6 bases). Germline CDR1 is SGHDT and CDR2 is YYEEEE. V was clipped by 0 bases and J by 8 bases, with 11 bases between them. This CDR3 contains 13 residues. This chain's CDR3 is CASSLVRGSEAFF. The CDR3 nucleotides read TGTGCCAGCAGCTTGGTCAGGGGCTCCGAAGCTTTCTTT.

This chain links TRBV16 with TRBJ2-1, with 8 bases that match TRBD1. The junction had 5 bases not matched to a gene; V was cut back by 0 bases and J by 4 bases. The CDR3 runs to 16 residues. Germline V lookup: CDR1 KGHSY, CDR2 FQNENV. CDR3 in amino acids: CASSQSNRGWYNEQFF. For the CDR3, the DNA is TGTGCCAGCAGCCAATCGAACAGGGGGTGGTACAATGAGCAGTTCTTC.

The rearrangement uses TRBV7-3 and TRBJ2-5; perhaps TRBD1 as D (5 bases). The V gene's germline CDR1 is SGHTA and CDR2 FQGTGA. V lost 5 bases and J 1 base, leaving 11 bases between the germline ends. CDR3 size: 14 residues. CDR3 residues: CASSNTGPQETQYF. In DNA form, the CDR3 reads TGTGCCAGCAGCAACACAGGTCCCCAAGAGACCCAGTACTTC.

This chain uses TRBV7-9 with TRBJ2-1, with D possibly matching TRBD2 (6 bases). The CDR3 extends over 15 amino acids. The germline V gene encodes CDR1 SEHNR and CDR2 FQNEAQ (reference sequence). Trimming took 2 bases from V and 7 from J, leaving 15 bases between them. The CDR3, as DNA: TGTGCCAGCAGCTTAATGCGGGGATTCGGAAATGAGCAGTTCTTC. This translates into CASSLMRGFGNEQFF.

The rearrangement uses TRBV6-4 and TRBJ2-3; 11 bases line up with TRBD2. CDR1 and CDR2 from the germline V gene are MRHNA and SNTAGT. J was trimmed by 2 bases and V by 8 bases; bases with no gene match: 9. The CDR3 has 16 amino acids. CDR3 residues: CASRTSGRWYTDTQYF. CDR3 DNA: TGTGCCAGCCGAACTAGCGGGAGATGGTACACAGATACGCAGTATTTT.

J is TRBJ1-4 and V is TRBV6-5; tentative D call: TRBD1 (5 bases). The CDR3 has 13 residues. Germline values: CDR1 MNHEY, CDR2 SVGAGI. The germline V and J ends were trimmed by 6 bases and 2 bases, with 7 bases remaining between them. CDR3 nucleotides: TGTGCCAGCAGAGGGGCTACTAATGAAAAACTGTTTTTT. It specifies CASRGATNEKLFF.

The rearrangement uses TRBV7-9 and TRBJ2-7; no definite D call. V dropped 5 bases and J dropped 0 bases, with 8 bases sitting between them. Per germline, CDR1 SEHNR and CDR2 FQNEAQ (reference sequence). This CDR3 is built from 13 residues. Written as DNA, the CDR3 is TGTGCCAGCAGCCGAACCCCCTCCTACGAGCAGTACTTC. It translates to CASSRTPSYEQYF.

In this sample, this clone turned up a few times. This rearrangement joins TRBV5-4 to TRBJ1-1, with 7 bases that match TRBD1. Unmatched junction bases numbered 5, after V lost 3 bases and J lost 3 bases. The CDR3 loop spans 14 amino acids. Germline CDR1 reads SGHNT; CDR2 reads YYREEE (reference sequence). The CDR3 nucleotides are TGTGCCAGCAGCTCGCGGACAGGAGACACTGAAGCTTTCTTT. It encodes CASSSRTGDTEAFF.

The rearrangement joins TRBV10-3 to TRBJ2-3, with D tentatively TRBD2 (6 bases). With 10 bases removed from V and 0 bases from J, the gap between germline ends came to 8 bases. The germline CDR1 and CDR2 sequences are ENHRY and SYGVKD. The CDR3 covers 12 residues. This chain's CDR3 is CATGTSTDTQYF. The CDR3 DNA reads as TGTGCCACCGGGACTAGCACAGATACGCAGTATTTT.

The CDR3 sequence: CASSDPAGYYEQYF. Written as DNA, the CDR3 is TGTGCCAGCAGCGACCCCGCCGGCTACTACGAGCAGTACTTC. V and J are TRBV6-6 and TRBJ2-7; no reliable D call. Trimming removed 6 bases at V and 3 bases at J, with 15 bases between. CDR3 length: 14 amino acids. Germline CDR1 and CDR2: MNHNY and SVGAGI (reference sequence).

For the CDR3, the DNA is TGTGCCATCAGTGAGGCGAGGGCGGGAGGGAATTACAATGAGCAGTTCTTC. Its protein is CAISEARAGGNYNEQFF. This chain joins TRBV10-3 and TRBJ2-1; 9 positions agree with TRBD2. The germline V gene encodes CDR1 ENHRY and CDR2 SYGVKD. V shed 2 bases and J 4 bases; nucleotides not matched to a gene: 9. The CDR3 sequence is 17 residues long.

This rearrangement joins TRBV19 to TRBJ2-1; unclear D gene. Trimming left V 1 base short and J 6 bases short, with 7 bases between. This CDR3 is built from 13 residues. Germline lookup yields CDR1 LNHDA and CDR2 SQIVND (reference sequence). The CDR3 loop reads CASSIVGSNEQFF. The CDR3 bases are TGTGCCAGTAGTATAGTTGGTAGCAATGAGCAGTTCTTC. The whole variable domain, remainder taken from reference TRBV19 and TRBJ2-1, is DGGITQSPKYLFRKEGQNVTLSCEQNLNHDAMYWYRQDPGQGLRLIYYSQIVNDFQKGDIAEGYSVSREKKESFPLTVTSAQKNPTAFYLCASSIVGSNEQFFGPGTRLTVL.

Here the CDR3 reads CASSGERYRGQTFYSNQPQHF. CDR3 coding DNA: TGCGCCAGCAGCGGGGAACGATATAGGGGACAAACATTCTATAGCAATCAGCCCCAGCATTTT. V is TRBV4-1 and J is TRBJ1-5; perhaps TRBD1 as D (6 bases). Germline CDR1 and CDR2: MGHRA and YSYEKL. The CDR3 has 21 residues. V lost 5 bases, J lost 0 bases, and 29 bases lay in between.

In this sample, this clone turned up a few times. V usage is TRBV4-2 and J usage is TRBJ1-3; no clear D. Germline V gene sequence: CDR1 LGHNA, CDR2 YNFKEQ. CDR3 size: 14 residues. Trimming left V 1 base short and J 4 bases short, with 8 bases between. The CDR3 loop reads CASSQVGFGNTIYF. The CDR3 DNA is TGTGCCAGCAGCCAAGTAGGGTTCGGAAACACCATATATTTT.

CDR3 sequence: CASSFSGGLGTEAFF. The CDR3 nucleotides are TGCGCCAGCAGCTTTTCGGGGGGGCTTGGCACTGAAGCTTTCTTT. The rearrangement joins TRBV5-1 to TRBJ1-1; maybe TRBD1 (6 bases). Germline V gene sequence: CDR1 SGHRS, CDR2 YFSETQ. The CDR3 runs to 15 residues. Between the trimmed V and J ends, which lost 2 bases and 4 bases, there was a span of 15 bases.

This chain uses TRBV2 with TRBJ1-4; D gene ambiguous. Between the trimmed V and J ends, which lost 7 bases and 8 bases, there was a span of 11 bases. Per the germline V gene, CDR1 is SNHLY and CDR2 is FYNNEI. The CDR3 has 12 amino acids. DNA of the CDR3: TGTGCCAGCAAATCGGGCGAAGAAAAACTGTTTTTT. This sequence encodes CASKSGEEKLFF.

CDR3 sequence (DNA): TGTGCCTTAATAGGAGGTAACTATGGCTACACCTTC. This encodes CALIGGNYGYTF. The chain recombines TRBV30 with TRBJ1-2; D not resolved. Trimming stripped 7 bases from V and 1 base from J, with 10 bases between. The CDR3 extends over 12 amino acids. Germline values: CDR1 GTSNPN, CDR2 SVGIG (reference sequence).